This T cell receptor (beta chain) was profiled in a study of vaccination effects on CD4 cells after COVID-19. Repertoires were generated with immunoSEQ multiplex PCR, while TCRdb's copy carries only in-frame clones and drops some. The sample holds about 46,000 clones, nearly 75% seen once. Germline values: CDR1 SGHNT, CDR2 YYREEE (reference sequence). The V end lost 1 base, the J end lost 6 bases, and 8 bases lay between the germline ends. The CDR3 extends over 14 amino acids. As concerns this clone: Its target is unknown.

Expansion with viral peptide pools was applied to antigen-specific CD4+ T cells by the ViraFEST assay prior to sequencing. Following culture for roughly 10 days, CD4+ T cells were isolated. Every participant took two doses of the BNT162b2 or mRNA-1273 vaccine. J is TRBJ1-6 and V is TRBV5-4; tentatively, D is TRBD1 (6 bases). The TCR originated in a human donor who received a COVID-19 vaccine. Sequenced here: CD4+ T cells from PBMCs cultured with HCoV-OC43 spike peptides, sampled after COVID-19 vaccination. Documented subset: HCoV-OC43 spike overlapping peptide pool stimulation. Here the CDR3 DNA reads TGTGCCAGCAGCTTGCGAGGGGGTAATTCACCCCTCCACTTT. Protein product: CASSLRGGNSPLHF.